Shown below are 12 T cell receptor beta chains from a single sample sequenced in a study of molecular identifiers for immune sequencing clone quantification. TCRdb used MiXCR to reprocess the PCR reads, holding one entry per CDR3 protein. Among under 600,000 distinct CDR3 sequences listed, 20% to 25% were seen once. Sequenced material: naive CD8+ T cells from blood, with Jurkat cell RNA spiked in. This sample's subset: FACS-sorted CD8+CD4-CCR7+CD45RA+ naive T cells. The receptors shown here come from a human donor in good health. Some libraries in this study had Jurkat cell RNA spiked in.

There are many counts of this clonotype. The chain recombines TRBV13 with TRBJ2-2, with D unclear. The germline V and J ends were trimmed by 3 bases and 10 bases, with 12 bases remaining between them. The CDR3 runs 13 residues. Germline values: CDR1 PRHDT, CDR2 FYEKMQ (reference sequence). The DNA for the CDR3 is TGTGCCAGCAGCTTGATAAGCGATAAGGAGCTGTTTTTT. This codes for CASSLISDKELFF.

The V call is TRBV6-5, the J call TRBJ2-7; 15 bases agree with TRBD2. The CDR3 runs to 17 residues. J lost 3 bases, V lost 2 bases, and 5 bases had no gene match. Per germline, CDR1 MNHEY and CDR2 SVGAGI. CDR3 loop: CASSYRTSGGAFYEQYF. Written as DNA, the CDR3 is TGTGCCAGCAGTTACAGGACTAGCGGGGGGGCCTTCTACGAGCAGTACTTC.

Notes on this clonotype: A junction end diverges from the germline sequence, so it may reflect a read error. This chain links TRBV6-5 with TRBJ2-7; D possibly corresponds to TRBD2 (5 bases). CDR3 length equals 13 residues. CDR1 and CDR2 from the germline V gene are MNHEY and SVGAGI. The CDR3 region has the DNA TGTGCCAGCAGTTGGACTGAGGCCTACAAGCAGTACTTC. Translating gives CASSWTEAYKQYF.

A note on this clonotype: One base away lies a much larger clone, so this may be a sequencing read error. The genes are TRBV13 and TRBJ2-5; perhaps TRBD1 as D (5 bases). V was shortened by 0 bases and J by 9 bases, with 17 bases between the two germline ends. The CDR3 consists of 15 residues. Germline CDR1 and CDR2: PRHDT and FYEKMQ (reference sequence). The DNA for the CDR3 is TGTGCCAGCAGCTTAGGGAGGTCCGCTGAAGGGGCCCAGTACTTC. It translates to CASSLGRSAEGAQYF.

The J gene is TRBJ1-5, the V gene TRBV6-2 or TRBV6-3; 9 positions agree with TRBD1. V shed 6 bases, J shed 1 base, and the junction held 10 bases outside the gene matches. The CDR3 extends over 17 amino acids. In germline, CDR1 is MNHEY, CDR2 SVGEGT. CDR3 sequence reads: CASSPYRGRMSNQPQHF. Here the CDR3 DNA reads TGTGCCAGCAGCCCCTACAGGGGGCGGATGAGCAATCAGCCCCAGCATTTT.

This clonotype has a count of ten or more. This rearrangement joins TRBV28 to TRBJ2-7; D gene unclear. Trimming took off 8 bases at V and 7 bases at J, with 6 bases between the two ends. The CDR3 runs 9 residues. Germline V gene sequence: CDR1 MDHEN, CDR2 SYDVKM. Written as DNA, the CDR3 is TGTGCCAGCGGTCAGGAGCAGTACTTC. Amino acid sequence: CASGQEQYF.

This clonotype came up many times. This chain links TRBV12-3 or TRBV12-4 with TRBJ2-3; tentatively, D is TRBD1 or TRBD2 (6 bases each). V shed 7 bases and J shed 2 bases, with 13 bases lying between them. The CDR3 length is 14 residues. The CDR3 here is CASTRDTDTDTQYF. For the CDR3, the DNA is TGTGCCAGCACGCGGGACACTGACACAGATACGCAGTATTTT.

This clonotype appeared many times. V usage is TRBV4-3 and J usage is TRBJ2-1; 10 bases are shared with TRBD2. Per the germline V gene, CDR1 is LGHNA and CDR2 is YSLEER. J lost 6 bases, V lost 0 bases, and 11 bases had no gene match. This CDR3 region has 18 residues. The CDR3 DNA is TGCGCCAGCAGCCAAGATCCGCTAGCGGGAGTTGCCAGCAATGAGCAGTTCTTC. Protein: CASSQDPLAGVASNEQFF.

On this clonotype: A much bigger clone sits one base away, suggesting this may be a read error. Likely a read error: the CDR3 ends without its conserved phenylalanine or tryptophan. The J gene is TRBJ1-3, the V gene TRBV4-1; no clear D gene. The V gene's germline CDR1 is MGHRA and CDR2 YSYEKL. Trimming shortened V by 4 bases and J by 4 bases, and 17 bases separated the two germline ends. The CDR3 extends over 16 amino acids. DNA for the CDR3: TGCGCCAGCAGCCTAACCCTGCCGGGATCAGGAAACACCATATATCTT. Protein: CASSLTLPGSGNTIYL.

The rearrangement uses TRBV6-2 or TRBV6-3 and TRBJ2-5, with 8 bases that match TRBD2. CDR1 and CDR2 (germline): MNHEY, SVGEGT. This CDR3 is 14 amino acids long. V was pared by 4 bases and J by 4 bases, with 5 bases of the junction left unmatched. The CDR3 sequence is CASSSGGVGETQYF. The CDR3, as DNA: TGTGCCAGCAGTTCGGGAGGGGTAGGAGAGACCCAGTACTTC.

Details on this clonotype: The germline gene is not matched at one end of the junction; a read error may be the cause. This chain links TRBV9 with TRBJ2-1; the match to TRBD1 covers 8 bases. The germline V gene encodes CDR1 SGDLS and CDR2 YYNGEE. The length of the CDR3 is 16 residues. The CDR3 DNA reads as TGTGCCAGCAGCGTCGACAGGGGTCCCTCCTACAATGGGCAGTTCTTC. Its protein is CASSVDRGPSYNGQFF.

This chain uses TRBV9 with TRBJ2-3; no definite D call. Germline V gene lookup returns CDR1 SGDLS and CDR2 YYNGEE. The V gene lost 1 base and the J gene lost 2 bases, with 8 bases spanning the gap. This CDR3 spans 14 amino acids. This chain's CDR3 is CASSVQGSTDTQYF. The CDR3 nucleotides read TGTGCCAGCAGCGTACAAGGTTCCACAGATACGCAGTATTTT. Supplemented by reference TRBV9 and TRBJ2-3, the full variable domain reads DSGVTQTPKHLITATGQRVTLRCSPRSGDLSVYWYQQSLDQGLQFLIQYYNGEERAKGNILERFSAQQFPDLHSELNLSSLELGDSALYFCASSVQGSTDTQYFGPGTRLTVL.